This T cell receptor beta chain comes out of a study of CD4 T cell repertoires in COVID-19. Whole-study findings and limits: Sharing of several most expanded SARS-CoV-2-reactive clonotypes across memory subsets suggested intraclonal diversification.

Generated by immunoSEQ multiplex PCR, the TCRdb table keeps only in-frame clones and is missing some. The profile shows about 24,000 clones, roughly 92% of them singletons. The memory T cells were sequenced right after ex vivo isolation, without culture. As regards this clone: Antigen unknown.

The V and J ends lost 0 bases and 7 bases respectively, with 15 bases between them. This CDR3 is built from 16 residues. CDR1 is WNHNN and CDR2 is SYGVQD in the germline V gene (reference sequence). The chain carries TRBV10-1 and TRBJ2-2; D not certain. This TCR derives from a human donor who had COVID-19. The specimen was circulating follicular helper CD4+ T cells (cTfh) from blood, collected before the COVID-19 pandemic. CDR3: CASSESLGPRRGELFF. In DNA form, the CDR3 reads TGCGCCAGCAGTGAGTCCCTTGGGCCCCGTCGCGGGGAGCTGTTTTTT.